Described below is a single T cell receptor (beta chain) sequence and its context. This clonotype was picked up many times. The target of this receptor is not known. Per-base quality was not reported, and no clone a single base away is much larger than it. This entry is derived from a study of identical twins (dated by TCRdb to the mid-2010s). About the study as a whole: To test whether fetal clonotypes persist, the study used deep sequencing on TCR alpha and beta repertoires from monozygotic twins, unrelated adults of various ages, and cord blood. To rule out contamination, the twin experiments were replicated at different times with different library preparation protocols. Study-wide conclusions, independent of this receptor: In beta out-of-frame sequences, excess twin sharing was weaker, because having fewer shared sequences lowered the signal-to-noise ratio. Invariant T cells such as MAIT and iNKT could partly confound zero-insertion analyses, though diverse VJ usage argued against this for most clonotypes. Abundant cord blood beta clonotypes had fewer insertions, young adult naive repertoires showed a similar but weaker trend, and memory repertoires showed no such trend. Out-of-frame TCR alpha sequences shared between twins showed an excess of low generation-probability sequences compared with coincidental sharing between unrelated individuals. Conclusions relied on cross-sectional statistical analysis, since the same donors could not be followed over many years. In monozygotic twins, recombination models systematically underestimated out-of-frame TCR alpha sharing, but the models matched the sharing seen between unrelated individuals.

In the germline V gene (reference sequence), CDR1 corresponds to SEHNR and CDR2 to FQNEAQ. Measured from the cysteine to the phenylalanine, the CDR3 is 13 residues long. The kept DNA is CDR3 alone, 39 bases in frame from the first base. V was cut back by 5 bases and J by 2 bases, leaving a gap of 9 bases between them. The library was obtained by 5' RACE. The sequencer was an Illumina HiSeq 2000. Template switching added a universal primer binding site, and the final cDNA carried a unique molecular identifier that allowed TCR cDNA molecules to be counted accurately. Specific primers in the conserved constant-segment region were used to synthesize first-strand cDNA for TCR alpha and beta chains. Each cDNA library was double barcoded, with a SMART-Mk sample barcode plus Illumina barcodes, to control for contamination. TruSeq adapter sequences and Illumina sample barcodes were added in two successive PCR steps. The Illumina HiSeq platform was used with custom primers to sequence TCR alpha and beta cDNA libraries. The study's processing was this. MiGEC was used to process raw reads and extract unique molecular identifiers, and MiXCR was used to find CDR3 positions. Recombination models were inferred per individual with the repgenHMM and IGoR tools using an EM algorithm. Shared clonotype analysis was performed with the tcR package in R, normalizing sharing by the product of cloneset sizes. Out-of-frame nonproductive sequences were analyzed to study raw recombination free of thymic and clonal selection effects. The public reads were run again by TCRdb, first through fastp at Q25 and then through MiXCR, and only productive beta chains were kept. Entries are consolidated by CDR3 protein sequence, retaining the most common genes and DNA. The V and J calls and clone size come from TCRdb's table, not from the authors' own analysis. The sample records a few hundred thousand distinct CDR3 sequences, over 8.5% of which are singletons. The ten largest clones add up to 2.5% to 3.5% of the sample.

Every donor in the study was a healthy Caucasian. Three pairs of female monozygotic twins, all aged about 18 to 30 years, made up the twin cohort. The RNA used for TCR libraries was isolated from peripheral blood mononuclear cells. In addition, the sample was reused for a study of yellow fever vaccine responses in identical twins. According to the second study: The authors reported that the T cell response to vaccination in identical twins appeared partly convergent and partly personalized. In the study, vaccine-responding T cell clones were precisely tracked in identical twins.

The chain uses TRBV7-9 and TRBJ2-5; a confident D gene designation cannot be given. The clonotype was recovered from a woman younger than 35 in good health. Sequencing input: PBMCs. The nucleotide sequence is TGTGCCAGCAGCATAACATTGCAAGAGACCCAGTACTTC. Its amino acids are CASSITLQETQYF.